The 21 T cell receptor beta chains reported below all come from one sample, sequenced in a study of cytomegalovirus exposure and HLA in healthy donors. Amplification used 60 Vbeta primers and 13 Jbeta primers. Only in-frame clones appear in the TCRdb table, and some are missing; sequencing was by immunoSEQ multiplex PCR. Of 100,000 to 120,000 clones in the sample, 60% to 85% were seen once. Material for sequencing was PBMCs. These receptors came from a woman in her twenties or thirties in good health and CMV-seronegative.

The chain combines TRBV28 with TRBJ2-1; weak D call: TRBD1 (5 bases). The CDR3 is 16 amino acids. Trimming pared 6 bases from V and 4 bases from J, leaving 19 bases between. CDR1 MDHEN and CDR2 SYDVKM come from the germline V gene. The CDR3 coding sequence is TGTGCCAGCAGAGAAAGGGGCACCTTGGCGTACAATGAGCAGTTCTTC. Its protein is CASRERGTLAYNEQFF.

This clone was recorded a few times. The chain employs TRBV7-2 and TRBJ2-1; D not resolved. V was cut by 8 bases and J by 1 base, with 12 bases left in between. Germline CDR1 is SGHTA and CDR2 is FQGNSA. The CDR3 consists of 14 residues. DNA of the CDR3: TGTGCCAGCTTATCCGACACTTCCTACAATGAGCAGTTCTTC. Encoded protein: CASLSDTSYNEQFF. Supplemented by reference TRBV7-2 and TRBJ2-1, the full variable domain reads GAGVSQSPSNKVTEKGKDVELRCDPISGHTALYWYRQSLGQGLEFLIYFQGNSAPDKSGLPSDRFSAERTGGSVSTLTIQRTQQEDSAVYLCASLSDTSYNEQFFGPGTRLTVL.

This chain joins TRBV11-1 and TRBJ1-2, with 9 bases matching TRBD1. CDR1 and CDR2 from the germline V gene are SGHAT and FQDESV (reference sequence). Trimming cost V 5 bases and J 8 bases; bases outside gene matches: 9. The CDR3 extends over 14 amino acids. As DNA, the CDR3 is TGTGCCAGCAGCCCCCGGACAGGGGAAGGCGGCTACACCTTC. It yields the protein CASSPRTGEGGYTF.

This chain connects TRBV30 to TRBJ1-2; 9 nucleotides align to TRBD1. After removal of 2 bases from V and 4 bases from J, the junction contained 11 bases not matched to a gene. The germline V gene encodes CDR1 GTSNPN and CDR2 SVGIG (reference sequence). The CDR3 is 16 amino acids. The CDR3 DNA follows: TGTGCCTGGAGTCCGACGACAGGGGGAAATTTCTATGGCTACACCTTC. It yields the protein CAWSPTTGGNFYGYTF. Full variable domain (remainder filled in from reference TRBV30 and TRBJ1-2): SQTIHQWPATLVQPVGSPLSLECTVEGTSNPNLYWYRQAAGRGLQLLFYSVGIGQISSEVPQNLSASRPQDRQFILSSKKLLLSDSGFYLCAWSPTTGGNFYGYTFGSGTRLTVV.

This clone is a singleton in its sample. This CDR3 is also generated by other DNA sequences in the sample. The chain's CDR3 is CASSYSGGPYEQYF. CDR3 DNA sequence: TGTGCCAGCAGTTACTCGGGGGGGCCTTACGAGCAGTACTTC. The V call is TRBV6-6, the J call TRBJ2-7; D might be TRBD2 (7 bases). V was clipped by 0 bases and J by 4 bases, with 10 bases between them. The CDR3 covers 14 residues. Germline V gene sequence: CDR1 MNHNY, CDR2 SVGAGI (reference sequence).

The chain joins TRBV11-2 to TRBJ2-5; 9 nucleotides match TRBD2. The J segment lost 1 base and the V segment lost 5 bases, leaving 8 bases of the junction unmatched. There are 16 residues in the CDR3. Germline-derived CDR1 and CDR2 are SGHAT and FQNNGV. CDR3 residues: CASSVVAGAIQETQYF. The CDR3 region has the DNA TGTGCCAGCAGCGTAGTAGCGGGAGCGATCCAAGAGACCCAGTACTTC. Full variable domain (rest looked up from reference TRBV11-2 and TRBJ2-5): EAGVAQSPRYKIIEKRQSVAFWCNPISGHATLYWYQQILGQGPKLLIQFQNNGVVDDSQLPKDRFSAERLKGVDSTLKIQPAKLEDSAVYLCASSVVAGAIQETQYFGPGTRLLVL.

The chain is built from TRBV19 and TRBJ1-2; 8 nucleotides align to TRBD1. Germline CDR1 reads LNHDA; CDR2 reads SQIVND (reference sequence). This CDR3 contains 13 residues. Trimming removed 3 bases from V and 4 bases from J; junction bases left unmatched: 1. CDR3 residues: CASSIQGAYGYTF. In DNA, the CDR3 is TGTGCCAGTAGTATCCAGGGGGCCTATGGCTACACCTTC.

The chain is built from TRBV15 and TRBJ2-7, with 14 positions matching TRBD2. This CDR3 region has 15 residues. The ends lost 4 bases at V and 5 bases at J; junction bases unmatched: 4. From germline, CDR1 is LNHNV and CDR2 YYDKDF (reference sequence). The CDR3 is CATSTGLAGVDEQYF. DNA for the CDR3: TGTGCCACCAGCACGGGACTAGCGGGGGTAGACGAGCAGTACTTC. Together with reference TRBV15 and TRBJ2-7, the CDR3 gives the full variable domain: DAMVIQNPRYQVTQFGKPVTLSCSQTLNHNVMYWYQQKSSQAPKLLFHYYDKDFNNEADTPDNFQSRRPNTSFCFLDIRSPGLGDTAMYLCATSTGLAGVDEQYFGPGTRLTVT.

The chain has TRBV5-1 and TRBJ1-1; 7 bases fit TRBD1. The CDR3 is 17 residues long. J was trimmed by 0 bases and V by 0 bases; bases with no gene match: 8. Germline V gives CDR1 SGHRS, CDR2 YFSETQ. CDR3 sequence reads: CASSLAGRGGMNTEAFF. Written as DNA, the CDR3 is TGCGCCAGCAGCTTGGCCGGCAGAGGGGGCATGAACACTGAAGCTTTCTTT. Full variable domain (remainder filled in from reference TRBV5-1 and TRBJ1-1): KAGVTQTPRYLIKTRGQQVTLSCSPISGHRSVSWYQQTPGQGLQFLFEYFSETQRNKGNFPGRFSGRQFSNSRSEMNVSTLELGDSALYLCASSLAGRGGMNTEAFFGQGTRLTVV.

As to this clone: Other DNA sequences of this sample code for an identical CDR3. The chain recombines TRBV4-3 with TRBJ1-2; D ambiguous. Germline CDR1 is LGHNA and CDR2 is YSLEER. The V end was cut by 0 bases, the J end by 4 bases, with 9 bases between. CDR3 length: 14 residues. The CDR3, as DNA: TGCGCCAGCAGCCAAGATGGGAGTTCCTATGGCTACACCTTC. Protein product: CASSQDGSSYGYTF.

The rearrangement links TRBV5-6 to TRBJ2-7, with TRBD1 matching 9 bases. Germline CDR1 and CDR2: SGHDT and YYEEEE. Germline trimming cut 4 bases from V and 1 base from J; bases unmatched to any gene: 3. The CDR3 contains 14 residues. For the CDR3, the DNA is TGTGCCAGCAGCACGGACAGGGGATCCTACGAGCAGTACTTC. Protein: CASSTDRGSYEQYF. Based on the CDR3 plus reference TRBV5-6 and TRBJ2-7, the full variable domain is DAGVTQSPTHLIKTRGQQVTLRCSPKSGHDTVSWYQQALGQGPQFIFQYYEEEERQRGNFPDRFSGHQFPNYSSELNVNALLLGDSALYLCASSTDRGSYEQYFGPGTRLTVT.

This clone was seen a single time. The chain combines TRBV4-2 with TRBJ2-7; 11 nucleotides match TRBD2. The CDR3 covers 17 residues. The germline gives CDR1 LGHNA, CDR2 YNFKEQ. J gave up 2 bases and V 5 bases, and 11 bases lay outside the gene matches. Written as DNA, the CDR3 is TGTGCCAGCAGCGACCAGGCTAGCGGGGGGCCGACCTACGAGCAGTACTTC. This sequence encodes CASSDQASGGPTYEQYF.

The table lists this clone with a few counts. This rearrangement joins TRBV4-2 to TRBJ1-6, with TRBD1 as a possible D gene (5 bases). The length of the CDR3 is 14 residues. Looked up from germline, CDR1 is LGHNA and CDR2 is YNFKEQ. Trimming pared 1 base from V and 5 bases from J, leaving 6 bases between. The CDR3 DNA sequence: TGTGCCAGCAGCCAAGGCAGGGATAATTCACCCCTCCACTTT. This sequence encodes CASSQGRDNSPLHF.

The gene calls are TRBV10-1 and TRBJ2-7; D uncertain. The V gene lost 4 bases and the J gene lost 3 bases, with 16 bases spanning the gap. The CDR3 contains 15 residues. Germline V CDR1 and CDR2: WNHNN, SYGVQD (reference sequence). The CDR3 loop is CASSAGQLSYYEQYF. The CDR3 DNA sequence: TGCGCCAGCAGTGCGGGTCAGCTCTCTTACTACGAGCAGTACTTC.

The chain links TRBV30 to TRBJ1-5, with D possibly being TRBD1 (5 bases). The CDR3 sequence is 13 residues long. Per germline, CDR1 GTSNPN and CDR2 SVGIG (reference sequence). Trimming stripped 0 bases from V and 4 bases from J, with 7 bases between. CDR3: CAWSVRQNQPQHF. The CDR3 coding sequence is TGTGCCTGGAGTGTCCGACAGAATCAGCCCCAGCATTTT.

In this sample, this clone turned up a few times. The chain combines TRBV7-9 with TRBJ1-1; no clear D gene. The CDR3 has 12 residues. Germline V CDR1 and CDR2: SEHNR, FQNEAQ (reference sequence). With 6 bases removed from V and 4 bases from J, the gap between germline ends came to 9 bases. The CDR3 DNA reads TGTGCCAGCAGTAAGGAGGGCACTGAAGCTTTCTTT. It specifies CASSKEGTEAFF.

The rearrangement joins TRBV13 to TRBJ2-7; 8 bases map to TRBD2. This CDR3 comprises 13 residues. V gave up 5 bases and J gave up 5 bases; unmatched junction bases: 5. Germline V gene lookup returns CDR1 PRHDT and CDR2 FYEKMQ (reference sequence). The CDR3 nucleotides are TGTGCCAGCAGCGCCGGGAGGGTCCACGAGCAGTACTTC. Protein sequence: CASSAGRVHEQYF.

CDR3 region: CASMSGGYEQYF. CDR3 DNA: TGTGCCAGCATGAGCGGGGGCTACGAGCAGTACTTC. The J gene is TRBJ2-7, the V gene TRBV6-6, with 8 bases identical to TRBD2. Germline V gene sequence: CDR1 MNHNY, CDR2 SVGAGI (reference sequence). The CDR3 spans 12 residues. V was pared by 7 bases and J by 3 bases, with 2 bases of the junction left unmatched.

The V call is TRBV7-2, the J call TRBJ2-7; the match to TRBD2 covers 13 bases. Germline CDR1 SGHTA, CDR2 FQGNSA. J was trimmed by 6 bases and V by 2 bases; bases with no gene match: 4. This CDR3 spans 15 amino acids. The CDR3 sequence: CASSLWTSGSGEQYF. DNA of the CDR3: TGTGCCAGCAGCTTATGGACTAGCGGGAGCGGCGAGCAGTACTTC.

This clone came up a few times. The chain has TRBV5-8 and TRBJ1-6; no clear D gene. Looked up from germline, CDR1 is SGHTS and CDR2 is YDEGEE. V lost 4 bases, J lost 9 bases, and 8 bases lay in between. The length of the CDR3 is 12 residues. CDR3 DNA sequence: TGTGCCAGCAGCGGCCAGTTTTCACCCCTCCACTTT. Protein sequence: CASSGQFSPLHF.

The rearrangement links TRBV20-1 to TRBJ1-1, with D possibly TRBD1 on 5 matching bases. The CDR3 spans 11 residues. The V end was cut by 0 bases, the J end by 10 bases, with 9 bases between. CDR1 is DFQATT, CDR2 SNEGSKA, per germline (reference sequence). This chain's CDR3 is CSARDKGLAFF. DNA for the CDR3: TGCAGTGCTAGAGATAAGGGGCTAGCTTTCTTT.